The following is a T cell receptor beta chain sequence with its context. Its specificity is unknown. The entry originates in a study of shared clonotypes between healthy human individuals. Overall study results and limits: Estimated richness values were generally larger in naive subsets than in memory subsets. Since donors were few, the genetic and exposure-history diversity represented was limited. Non-shared clonotypes were found to have lower generation probabilities than the clonotypes that were shared by all four of the sorted-subset donors. Naive CD4 clonotype sharing across several donors was approximately 5%.

Trimming removed 7 bases from V and 4 bases from J, with 29 bases in between. CDR3 size: 18 residues. Germline CDR1 SNHLY, CDR2 FYNNEI. Using immunoSEQ multiplex PCR, the repertoire was profiled, and TCRdb retains in-frame clones only, with some absent. The sample includes about 120,000 clones, 55% to 80% of them seen just once. The gene calls are TRBV2 and TRBJ2-7; D gene ambiguous. The sequenced sample was memory CD8+ T cells sorted from blood. Subset in this sample: CD45RO+ cells pooled with CCR7-negative TemRA cells. This TCR was sampled from a woman aged 25 to 39 in good health. CDR3 bases: TGTGCCAGCACCCCCATAGCCCTTTCGGCTCCTATGGGATACGAGCAGTACTTC. It is translated as CASTPIALSAPMGYEQYF. The full variable domain, its missing parts supplied by reference TRBV2 and TRBJ2-7, is EPEVTQTPSHQVTQMGQEVILRCVPISNHLYFYWYRQILGQKVEFLVSFYNNEISEKSEIFDDQFSVERPDGSNFTLKIRSTKLEDSAMYFCASTPIALSAPMGYEQYFGPGTRLTVT.